The rows below give T cell receptor beta chains drawn from one sample of a study of blood T cell repertoires in COVID-19. Method: immunoSEQ multiplex PCR; TCRdb's copy keeps in-frame clones and lacks some. The sample lists about 94,000 clones, 80% seen once, with around 21% in the top ten. The sequencing sample was made of peripheral blood. These receptors were obtained from a woman over 75 with acute or convalescent COVID-19. Both conserved end residues are part of each CDR3. A D gene is named only where the DNA matches it firmly. Clone size is given for some rows only: seen once, a few or many times, or a class if the clone is expanded.

J gene: TRBJ1-1; clone size: .; D gene: .; V gene: TRBV29-1; CDR3 protein: CSVEDPGTEAFF; CDR3 DNA: TGCAGCGTTGAAGATCCGGGCACTGAAGCTTTCTTT
J gene: TRBJ2-1; clone size: .; D gene: TRBD2; V gene: TRBV6-5; CDR3 protein: CASRETSGIYNEQFF; CDR3 DNA: TGTGCCAGCAGGGAGACTAGCGGGATCTACAATGAGCAGTTCTTC
J gene: TRBJ1-4; clone size: once; D gene: .; V gene: TRBV18; CDR3 protein: CASSIGTKNEKLFF; CDR3 DNA: TGTGCCAGCTCAATCGGGACAAAGAATGAAAAACTGTTTTTT
J gene: TRBJ2-7; clone size: .; D gene: TRBD2; V gene: TRBV23-1; CDR3 protein: CASSQYTQREILYEQYF; CDR3 DNA: TGCGCCAGCAGTCAATACACGCAGCGGGAGATTCTCTACGAGCAGTACTTC
J gene: TRBJ2-4; clone size: .; D gene: .; V gene: TRBV4-1; CDR3 protein: CASSQGDRSRTKNIQYF; CDR3 DNA: TGCGCCAGCAGCCAAGGAGACAGGTCGAGAACCAAAAACATTCAGTACTTC
J gene: TRBJ2-2; clone size: .; D gene: TRBD2; V gene: TRBV4-2; CDR3 protein: CASSQDSSGSPTGELFF; CDR3 DNA: TGTGCCAGCAGCCAAGATTCTAGCGGGAGTCCCACCGGGGAGCTGTTTTTT
J gene: TRBJ2-4; clone size: .; D gene: .; V gene: TRBV20-1; CDR3 protein: CSASRVDRNIQYF; CDR3 DNA: TGCAGTGCTAGTCGTGTGGACAGAAACATTCAGTACTTC
J gene: TRBJ1-3; clone size: .; D gene: .; V gene: TRBV3-1/TRBV3-2; CDR3 protein: CASSERASSGNTIYF; CDR3 DNA: TGTGCCAGCAGCGAGAGGGCCTCCTCTGGAAACACCATATATTTT
J gene: TRBJ2-7; clone size: .; D gene: .; V gene: TRBV6-5; CDR3 protein: CASSSVRESPYEQYF; CDR3 DNA: TGTGCCAGCAGTTCCGTCCGGGAGTCACCCTACGAGCAGTACTTC
J gene: TRBJ2-7; clone size: .; D gene: TRBD1; V gene: TRBV7-4; CDR3 protein: CASSFGKGGTGADEQYF; CDR3 DNA: TGTGCCAGCAGCTTCGGTAAGGGCGGGACAGGGGCGGACGAGCAGTACTTC
J gene: TRBJ2-3; clone size: .; D gene: TRBD2; V gene: TRBV3-1/TRBV3-2; CDR3 protein: CASSHTSGGTDTQYF; CDR3 DNA: TGTGCCAGCAGTCATACTAGCGGGGGGACAGATACGCAGTATTTT
J gene: TRBJ1-1; clone size: .; D gene: .; V gene: TRBV11-2; CDR3 protein: CASSILGQTVNTEAFF; CDR3 DNA: TGTGCCAGCAGCATATTGGGCCAGACAGTAAACACTGAAGCTTTCTTT
J gene: TRBJ2-5; clone size: .; D gene: TRBD2; V gene: TRBV5-1; CDR3 protein: CASSLEAGGPWETQYF; CDR3 DNA: TGCGCCAGCAGCTTGGAAGCGGGGGGGCCTTGGGAGACCCAGTACTTC
J gene: TRBJ1-5; clone size: .; D gene: .; V gene: TRBV7-9; CDR3 protein: CASSPRQEEPQHF; CDR3 DNA: TGTGCCAGCAGCCCCCGCCAGGAGGAGCCCCAGCATTTT
J gene: TRBJ2-5; clone size: .; D gene: .; V gene: TRBV6-5; CDR3 protein: CASSYHDRQETQYF; CDR3 DNA: TGTGCCAGCAGTTATCACGACAGGCAAGAGACCCAGTACTTC
J gene: TRBJ2-3; clone size: .; D gene: .; V gene: TRBV5-1; CDR3 protein: CASSLGRGADTQYF; CDR3 DNA: TGCGCCAGCAGCTTGGGGAGGGGAGCAGATACGCAGTATTTT